The 3 T cell receptor beta chains below come from one sample, sequenced in a study of OX40 agonist ivuxolimab in advanced cancers. Produced via immunoSEQ multiplex PCR; TCRdb's table is partial and in-frame only. The profile shows roughly 70,000 clones, around 85% of them singletons. Material: CD4+ or CD8+ T cells sorted from blood, obtained in a trial of the OX40 agonist ivuxolimab. The receptors shown here come from an adult with an advanced solid tumor such as melanoma, head and neck, liver or kidney cancer.

J is TRBJ1-1 and V is TRBV7-9; tentative D call: TRBD1 (6 bases). The CDR3 sequence is 13 residues long. CDR1 and CDR2 from the germline V gene are SEHNR and FQNEAQ (reference sequence). The V and J ends lost 3 bases and 4 bases respectively, with 9 bases between them. The CDR3 region is CASSLRGATEAFF. CDR3 sequence (DNA): TGTGCCAGCAGCTTGCGGGGGGCCACTGAAGCTTTCTTT.

J is TRBJ2-1 and V is TRBV11-3; 12 bases match TRBD2. The germline V gene has CDR1 SGHNT and CDR2 YENEEA. The CDR3 is 15 amino acids. The junction had 6 bases not matched to a gene; V was cut back by 4 bases and J by 8 bases. This CDR3 reads CASSYTGTSGYEQFF. The CDR3 DNA reads TGTGCCAGCAGCTATACCGGGACTAGCGGGTATGAGCAGTTCTTC.

This clone was seen a handful of times. The chain has TRBV7-2 and TRBJ2-2; D might be TRBD2 (6 bases). The germline CDR1 and CDR2 sequences are SGHTA and FQGNSA. The CDR3 is made up of 14 amino acids. Deletions cut 6 bases from V and 2 bases from J, with 10 bases between. As DNA, the CDR3 is TGTGCCAGCAGAGGGACTCCCAACACCGGGGAGCTGTTTTTT. Translating it yields CASRGTPNTGELFF.